These T cell receptor beta chains were read from a single sample in a study of cytomegalovirus exposure and HLA in healthy donors. Assay used: immunoSEQ multiplex PCR; TCRdb lists only in-frame clones, some missing. The sample lists some 87,000 clones, roughly 80% seen once, with roughly 22% in the top ten. Sequenced input: PBMCs. These receptors were taken from a woman aged 40 to 50 in good health and CMV-seropositive. Each CDR3 is given with its conserved first and last residue. A D gene is named only where the DNA matches it firmly. Expanded clones get a size class; other rows say once, few or many, or leave the size out.

D gene	J gene	clone size	V gene	CDR3 DNA	CDR3 protein
NA	TRBJ1-5	few	TRBV6-1	TGTGCCAGCAGTGGACAGTACAATCAGCCCCAGCATTTT	CASSGQYNQPQHF
NA	TRBJ1-4	NA	TRBV19	TGTGCCAGTAGTATAGGACAGGACGCGGAAAAACTGTTTTTT	CASSIGQDAEKLFF
TRBD1	TRBJ1-1	NA	TRBV5-1	TGCGCCAGCAGCTTGGCCGGGACAGATAAGGGAAGGACTGAAGCTTTCTTT	CASSLAGTDKGRTEAFF
NA	TRBJ1-1	NA	TRBV7-3	TGTGCCAGCAGCTTAACCTGGAGCTCTGAAGCTTTCTTT	CASSLTWSSEAFF
NA	TRBJ2-2	NA	TRBV19	TGTGCCAGTAGTATAGTACAGAACACCGGGGAGCTGTTTTTT	CASSIVQNTGELFF
NA	TRBJ2-2	few	TRBV30	TGTGCCTGGAGGCAGGGGGGCACCGGGGAGCTGTTTTTT	CAWRQGGTGELFF
NA	TRBJ2-7	NA	TRBV15	TGTGCCACCAGCAGAGGCGGGGTAGGGCGTCTGTCCTACGAGCAGTACTTC	CATSRGGVGRLSYEQYF
NA	TRBJ1-1	NA	TRBV2	TGTGCCAGCAGATCGCCCCGACTAGGTATGAACACTGAAGCTTTCTTT	CASRSPRLGMNTEAFF
NA	TRBJ2-7	NA	TRBV30	TGTGCCTGGAGGAGACAGGTTATCGGCTACGAGCAGTACTTC	CAWRRQVIGYEQYF
NA	TRBJ1-2	NA	TRBV28	TGTGCCAGCAGTTTAGCTCAGGGGAACTATGGCTACACCTTC	CASSLAQGNYGYTF
NA	TRBJ2-3	NA	TRBV6-4	TGTGCCAGCAGTGACGAGGGGGGGACCACAGATACGCAGTATTTT	CASSDEGGTTDTQYF
TRBD1	TRBJ2-7	NA	TRBV7-8	TGTGCCAGCAGCCTCCGGGACAGGGATCACGAGCAGTACTTC	CASSLRDRDHEQYF
NA	TRBJ2-1	NA	TRBV5-1	TGCGCCAGCAGCCGAGGGAATTACAATGAGCAGTTCTTC	CASSRGNYNEQFF
NA	TRBJ1-1	NA	TRBV27	TGTGCATGCAACCCGGAACCAGGGGATGACACTGAAGCTTTCTTT	CACNPEPGDDTEAFF
TRBD2	TRBJ2-4	NA	TRBV7-9	TGTGCCAGCAGCTTAACGGGGGGTCCGGCCAAAAACATTCAGTACTTC	CASSLTGGPAKNIQYF
NA	TRBJ2-1	NA	TRBV9	TGTGCCAGCAGCCCACTGCCGGGACTTACTAATGAGCAGTTCTTC	CASSPLPGLTNEQFF
NA	TRBJ2-6	NA	TRBV5-1	TGCGCCAGCAGCTTGACGGCTGGGGCCAACGTCCTGACTTTC	CASSLTAGANVLTF
TRBD2	TRBJ2-5	NA	TRBV9	TGTGCCAGCAGCGTAGGAACTAGCGGGGGACTGTACCAAGAGACCCAGTACTTC	CASSVGTSGGLYQETQYF
NA	TRBJ1-3	once	TRBV11-2	TGTGCCAGCAGCTTAGCGGTAGCAGTCGGGTCTGGAAACACCATATATTTT	CASSLAVAVGSGNTIYF
TRBD1	TRBJ1-3	once	TRBV14	TGTGCCAGCAGCCAAGGAGGGACAGGGTATCCTGGAAACACCATATATTTT	CASSQGGTGYPGNTIYF
TRBD1	TRBJ1-5	NA	TRBV7-8	TGTGCCAGCAGCTTATTATATAGGTTTTCGGGACAGGAAAATCAGCCCCAGCATTTT	CASSLLYRFSGQENQPQHF
NA	TRBJ2-7	NA	TRBV5-4	TGTGCCAGCAGCTCCCCCGCCTACGAGCAGTACTTC	CASSSPAYEQYF
TRBD2	TRBJ2-3	NA	TRBV9	TGTGCCAGCAGCCCCACGACTAGCGGATTCACAGATACGCAGTATTTT	CASSPTTSGFTDTQYF
TRBD1	TRBJ1-2	NA	TRBV10-3	TGTGCCATCAGTGAGGCCCGACAGGGAATGGGGCTAAATGGCTACACCTTC	CAISEARQGMGLNGYTF
TRBD1	TRBJ2-2	NA	TRBV30	TGTGCCTGGAGCCCCCTCGACAGGGTGGACACCGGGGAGCTGTTTTTT	CAWSPLDRVDTGELFF
TRBD1	TRBJ2-1	NA	TRBV13	TGTGCCAGCAGCTCAAGGGACAGGGGGCGGATTGAGCAGTTCTTC	CASSSRDRGRIEQFF
NA	TRBJ2-3	NA	TRBV7-7	TGTGCCAGCAGTCCAGGGACTGACACAGATACGCAGTATTTT	CASSPGTDTDTQYF
NA	TRBJ2-5	NA	TRBV7-3	TGTGCCAGCAGCTTAATCAGCGGGCGAGAGACCCAGTACTTC	CASSLISGRETQYF
NA	TRBJ1-5	few	TRBV4-1	TGCGCCAGCAGCCAAGAATCGATTTTAGGGGCGAGCAATCAGCCCCAGCATTTT	CASSQESILGASNQPQHF
NA	TRBJ2-1	NA	TRBV27	TGTGCCAGCAGTGCCCCCTCCCTTAGTATCAATGAGCAGTTCTTC	CASSAPSLSINEQFF
NA	TRBJ1-1	once	TRBV2	TGTGCCAGCAGTGAATCGCGGGATAACACTGAAGCTTTCTTT	CASSESRDNTEAFF
TRBD1	TRBJ1-2	once	TRBV5-6	TGTGCCAGCAGTCCTACAGGGGGAAACTATGGCTACACCTTC	CASSPTGGNYGYTF